This T cell receptor (beta chain) is drawn from a study of OX40 agonist ivuxolimab in advanced cancers. Germline V CDR1 and CDR2: WNHNN, SYGVQD (reference sequence). V was pared by 6 bases and J by 8 bases, with 10 bases between. The CDR3 sequence is 11 residues long. Only in-frame clones appear in the TCRdb table, and some are missing; sequencing was by immunoSEQ multiplex PCR. The profile shows over 75,000 clones, 87% of them singletons. The sample consisted of CD4+ or CD8+ T cells sorted from blood, taken in a trial of the OX40 agonist ivuxolimab. The origin of this receptor is an adult with an advanced solid tumor such as melanoma, head and neck, liver or kidney cancer. The chain is built from TRBV10-1 and TRBJ1-2, with D perhaps TRBD1 (5 bases). CDR3 DNA sequence: TGCGCCAGCAGGGGACCGGGCGGCTACACCTTC. This sequence encodes CASRGPGGYTF.